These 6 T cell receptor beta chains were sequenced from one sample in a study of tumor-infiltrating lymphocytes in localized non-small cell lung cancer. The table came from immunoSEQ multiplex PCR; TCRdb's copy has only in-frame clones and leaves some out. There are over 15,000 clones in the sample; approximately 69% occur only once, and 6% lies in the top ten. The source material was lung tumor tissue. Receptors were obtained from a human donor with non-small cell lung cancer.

This CDR3 is CASRNSDGDNEQFF. Written as DNA, the CDR3 is TGCGCCAGCAGAAACAGCGACGGAGATAATGAGCAGTTCTTC. This rearrangement joins TRBV10-1 to TRBJ2-1, with D hard to call. CDR3 length: 14 amino acids. V shed 6 bases and J shed 7 bases, with 16 bases lying between them. Germline CDR1 and CDR2: WNHNN and SYGVQD (reference sequence).

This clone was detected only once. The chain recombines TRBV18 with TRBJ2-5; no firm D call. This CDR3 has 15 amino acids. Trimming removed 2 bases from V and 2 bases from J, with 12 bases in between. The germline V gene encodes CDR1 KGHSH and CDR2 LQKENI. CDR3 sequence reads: CASSPVGELQETQYF. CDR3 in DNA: TGTGCCAGCTCACCAGTTGGAGAGTTACAAGAGACCCAGTACTTC.

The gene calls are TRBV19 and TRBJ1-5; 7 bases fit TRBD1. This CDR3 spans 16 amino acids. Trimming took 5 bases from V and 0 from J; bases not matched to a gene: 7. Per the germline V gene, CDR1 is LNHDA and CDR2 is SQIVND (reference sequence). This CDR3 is CASSYYHRGSNQPQHF. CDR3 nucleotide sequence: TGTGCCAGTAGTTACTATCACAGGGGTAGCAATCAGCCCCAGCATTTT. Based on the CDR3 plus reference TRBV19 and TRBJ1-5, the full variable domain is DGGITQSPKYLFRKEGQNVTLSCEQNLNHDAMYWYRQDPGQGLRLIYYSQIVNDFQKGDIAEGYSVSREKKESFPLTVTSAQKNPTAFYLCASSYYHRGSNQPQHFGDGTRLSIL.

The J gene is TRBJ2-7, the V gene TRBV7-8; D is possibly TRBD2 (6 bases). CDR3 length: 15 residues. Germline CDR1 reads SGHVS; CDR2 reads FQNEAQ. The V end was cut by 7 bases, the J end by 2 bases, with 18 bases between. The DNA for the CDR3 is TGTGCCAGCACACATAAACGGGAGTCTACCTACGAGCAGTACTTC. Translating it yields CASTHKRESTYEQYF.

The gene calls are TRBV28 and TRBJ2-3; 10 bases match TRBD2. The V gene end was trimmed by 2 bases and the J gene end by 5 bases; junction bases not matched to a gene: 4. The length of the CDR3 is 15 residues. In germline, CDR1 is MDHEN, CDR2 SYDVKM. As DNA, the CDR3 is TGTGCCAGCAGTTTAACTAGCGGGGCCATAGATACGCAGTATTTT. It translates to CASSLTSGAIDTQYF.

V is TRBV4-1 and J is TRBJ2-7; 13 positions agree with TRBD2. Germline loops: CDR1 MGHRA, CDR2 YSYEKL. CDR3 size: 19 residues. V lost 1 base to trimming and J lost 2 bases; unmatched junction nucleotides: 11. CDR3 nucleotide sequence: TGCGCCAGCAGCCAAGCGGGACTAGCGGGAACCCCGCTGGCCTACGAGCAGTACTTC. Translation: CASSQAGLAGTPLAYEQYF.